This TCR beta chain was sequenced during a study of spatial heterogeneity in lung cancer. Specified time point: sample taken at primary tumor resection. 72 TRACERx patients with early, untreated non-small cell lung cancer donated samples. Unsorted whole RNA of tumor, nontumor lung or frozen PBMC was sequenced. This clonotype was seen many times. Its antigen is not known. This CDR3 contains 14 residues. V dropped 6 bases and J dropped 8 bases, with 19 bases sitting between them. Whole-study findings and limits: More often at tumor resection than at routine follow-up, ubiquitous expanded tumor TCRs were detected in the blood.

TCRdb recomputed calls from the 5' RACE reads with MiXCR, one row per CDR3 protein. The top ten clones hold approximately 25% of a sample with about 38,000 distinct CDR3 sequences, approximately 5.2% of them seen once. This receptor was identified in a female donor with early-stage non-small cell lung cancer. This sample comprised PBMCs, obtained at surgery. The chain has TRBV12-3 or TRBV12-4 and TRBJ1-2; tentative D call: TRBD1 (6 bases). The CDR3 DNA sequence: TGTGCCAGCAGCCCCCGGAGGGGGGTAGGCGGCTACACCTTC. Translating gives CASSPRRGVGGYTF.